This TCR beta chain was retrieved from a study of T cells in Graves' hyperthyroidism and ophthalmopathy. As for the study in general: Pretreatment peripheral blood was obtained at initial diagnosis.

The diagnoses drew upon clinical symptoms, serum thyroxine and TRAb, thyroid ultrasound and orbital computed tomography. The source material, RNA transcripts, was used to amplify TCR beta CDR3 regions. A set of HTBI primers served as the primers for a first-round RT-PCR of the TCR CDR3. TCRdb fed the multiplex PCR reads into MiXCR, producing one record per CDR3 protein. The repertoire holds some 570,000 distinct CDR3 sequences, with roughly 18% as singletons. Findings and limits, study-wide: Ophthalmopathy and stable hyperthyroidism were told apart by a 13 V-J model.

The table lists this clonotype with many counts. Antigen: not known. Per the germline V gene, CDR1 is SGHTA and CDR2 is FQGNSA. This CDR3 contains 15 residues. Trimming took 5 bases from V and 10 from J; bases not matched to a gene: 15. V and J are TRBV7-2 and TRBJ1-2; 8 bases map to TRBD1. The source of this sequence is a woman between 18 and 29 years old with Graves' ophthalmopathy. Input material: blood. In DNA, the CDR3 is TGTGCCAGCAGCCCCAGAAAGGGGGACAGGCTTTTCTACACCTTC. This translates into CASSPRKGDRLFYTF.